The sequence of this T cell receptor beta chain was determined in a study of T-cell memory formation after mild COVID-19. Looking at the study overall: Clusters of TCRs were largely donor specific. Study results and caveats: The study detected some responding clones in pre-infection memory, suggesting cross-reactive memory joined. While clones contracting from day 15 to 85 were balanced between CD4 and CD8, later expanders leaned CD4+.

This clonotype came up once. What it binds is unknown. One entry per CDR3 protein results from TCRdb running MiXCR on the 5' RACE reads. The table includes fewer than 140,000 distinct CDR3 sequences, approximately 17% detected once. The germline V gene has CDR1 MNHEY and CDR2 SVGAGI. V was clipped by 2 bases and J by 4 bases, with 6 bases between them. The CDR3 runs to 13 residues. The sample consisted of PBMCs or a T cell subset sorted from them (not recorded which). This sequence joins TRBV6-5 and TRBJ1-5, with a possible D match to TRBD1 (6 bases). This receptor was taken from an adult woman who had mild COVID-19 (a few samples of this study predate the infection). Cell type and time point are not known. The CDR3 DNA is TGTGCCAGCAGTTACCAGGGGAATCAGCCCCAGCATTTT. It is translated as CASSYQGNQPQHF.